The 19 T cell receptor beta chains below come from one sample, sequenced in a study of graft-versus-host responses after intestinal transplantation. Their specific antigens are unknown. Profiling relied on immunoSEQ multiplex PCR, and the TCRdb table lists in-frame clones only, not all of them. The sample lists more than 90,000 clones, about 92% occurring once. The source material was unstimulated CD8+ T cells sorted from spleen or lymph node cells, sampled before transplant. Receptors were obtained from a human donor who was the organ donor for an intestinal transplant.

The chain couples TRBV4-2 to TRBJ2-7; 10 bases align to TRBD2. This CDR3 region has 15 residues. V lost 3 bases to trimming and J lost 3 bases; unmatched junction nucleotides: 5. Germline V gene sequence: CDR1 LGHNA, CDR2 YNFKEQ. The CDR3 nucleotides read TGTGCCAGCAGCCACGGACTAGCGGACTACTACGAGCAGTACTTC. Protein product: CASSHGLADYYEQYF.

This chain joins TRBV28 and TRBJ2-3; TRBD1 aligns across 7 bases. This CDR3 contains 16 residues. With 5 bases clipped from V and 1 base from J, the junction kept 9 bases outside the gene matches. The germline V gene has CDR1 MDHEN and CDR2 SYDVKM. CDR3 protein: CASSPHRQGGTDTQYF. Written as DNA, the CDR3 is TGTGCCAGCAGTCCCCACAGACAGGGTGGCACAGATACGCAGTATTTT.

The J gene is TRBJ2-1, the V gene TRBV27, with D possibly called TRBD1 or TRBD2 (5 bases each). Looked up from germline, CDR1 is MNHEY and CDR2 is SMNVEV (reference sequence). This CDR3 comprises 20 residues. Trimming cost V 5 bases and J 1 base, with 27 bases left between them. The CDR3 DNA reads TGTGCCAGCAGTCTCAGGGACGGAATAAGGACTGCCCGATCCTACAATGAGCAGTTCTTC. Amino acids: CASSLRDGIRTARSYNEQFF.

The V gene is TRBV6-5, the J gene TRBJ2-7; D perhaps matches TRBD2 (6 bases). Germline values: CDR1 MNHEY, CDR2 SVGAGI. The CDR3 totals 13 residues. V was shortened by 6 bases and J by 2 bases, with 11 bases between the two germline ends. This CDR3 is CASSSRGTYEQYF. In nucleotides, the CDR3 is TGTGCCAGCAGCTCTCGGGGGACCTACGAGCAGTACTTC.

The rearrangement joins TRBV28 to TRBJ2-7; 10 bases match TRBD2. Germline V gene lookup returns CDR1 MDHEN and CDR2 SYDVKM. V lost 3 bases, J lost 3 bases, and 5 bases stayed unmatched. The CDR3 is 15 residues long. CDR3: CASSFEREGLYEQYF. DNA for the CDR3: TGTGCCAGCAGTTTCGAGCGGGAGGGCCTCTACGAGCAGTACTTC.

CDR3 nucleotides: TGTGCCAGCAGCTATAGTTTAGGCAATGAGCAGTTCTTC. Translating gives CASSYSLGNEQFF. The chain links TRBV6-5 to TRBJ2-1, with no clear D. CDR1 is MNHEY, CDR2 SVGAGI, per germline. Deletions cut 6 bases from V and 6 bases from J, with 12 bases between. CDR3 size: 13 residues.

This clone has just a few counts. The CDR3 region has the DNA TGTGCCAGCAGTCCCGGGACTAACTACGAGCAGTACTTC. Its translation is CASSPGTNYEQYF. V and J are TRBV27 and TRBJ2-7, with TRBD2 matching 7 bases. V shed 5 bases, J shed 3 bases, and the junction held 4 bases outside the gene matches. Germline V gene lookup returns CDR1 MNHEY and CDR2 SMNVEV (reference sequence). CDR3 length: 13 residues.

The V and J genes are TRBV6-4 and TRBJ2-7; 7 bases are shared with TRBD1. Germline CDR1 and CDR2: MRHNA and SNTAGT. The CDR3 spans 14 residues. V was pared by 7 bases and J by 6 bases, with 12 bases of the junction left unmatched. CDR3 region: CASKNTGEHREQYF. CDR3 coding DNA: TGTGCCAGCAAGAACACAGGGGAACACCGCGAGCAGTACTTC.

V usage is TRBV2 and J usage is TRBJ1-2; tentatively, D is TRBD1 (5 bases). Germline CDR1 SNHLY, CDR2 FYNNEI. The CDR3 is made up of 11 amino acids. V lost 5 bases and J lost 10, with 11 bases in between. CDR3 protein: CASSNRLHYTF. The DNA for the CDR3 is TGTGCCAGCAGTAACAGGCTCCACTACACCTTC.

V usage is TRBV7-6 and J usage is TRBJ2-1; 7 nucleotides match TRBD2. The CDR3 runs 15 residues. The V gene's germline CDR1 is SGHVS and CDR2 FNYEAQ. The V and J ends lost 2 bases and 7 bases, in that order; junction bases with no gene match: 8. The CDR3 is CASSLTEAGVNEQFF. CDR3 DNA: TGTGCCAGCAGCTTAACCGAGGCGGGAGTGAATGAGCAGTTCTTC.

The rearrangement uses TRBV10-3 and TRBJ2-3; 9 bases line up with TRBD2. The CDR3 totals 16 residues. Germline V gives CDR1 ENHRY, CDR2 SYGVKD. V trimming: 0 bases; J trimming: 4 bases; junction bases outside the gene matches: 5. The CDR3 region has the DNA TGTGCCATCAGTGAGTCTAGCGGGAGAACCCCAGATACGCAGTATTTT. This sequence encodes CAISESSGRTPDTQYF.

In DNA form, the CDR3 reads TGTGCCAGCAGCCTCGGGCCCCGTAGGCAGGGGCGCCGGCTGTACGAGCAGTACTTC. As protein: CASSLGPRRQGRRLYEQYF. The chain recombines TRBV21-1 with TRBJ2-7; the listed D gene, TRBD1, was not tested against the DNA. TRBV21-1 is shown as a pseudogene. CDR3 size: 19 residues.

The rearrangement uses TRBV5-4 and TRBJ2-3, with D tentatively TRBD2 (5 bases). Germline V gene data show CDR1 as SGHNT and CDR2 as YYREEE (reference sequence). V was pared by 4 bases and J by 6 bases, with 9 bases between. The length of the CDR3 is 12 residues. CDR3 amino acids: CASSPGGDTQYF. The CDR3 DNA sequence: TGTGCCAGCAGCCCCGGCGGGGATACGCAGTATTTT.

The genes are TRBV19 and TRBJ2-7; 14 nucleotides agree with TRBD2. CDR1 and CDR2 from the germline V gene are LNHDA and SQIVND (reference sequence). V dropped 6 bases and J dropped 4; count of bases not matched to a gene: 5. CDR3 size: 15 residues. This CDR3 is CASSETSGRDYEQYF. The CDR3 region has the DNA TGTGCCAGTAGCGAGACTAGCGGGAGGGATTACGAGCAGTACTTC.

This clone showed up just once. The gene calls are TRBV21-1 and TRBJ2-7; the listed D gene, TRBD1, was not tested against the DNA. TRBV21-1 is a pseudogene. This CDR3 region has 14 residues. For the CDR3, the DNA is TGTGCCAGCAGCAACCGGGACACCTCCTACGAGCAGTACTTC. It is translated as CASSNRDTSYEQYF.

The chain links TRBV5-4 to TRBJ1-3; D unresolved. Per germline, CDR1 SGHNT and CDR2 YYREEE (reference sequence). The CDR3 totals 13 residues. V gave up 4 bases and J gave up 0 bases, with 5 bases separating them. CDR3 nucleotides: TGTGCCAGCAGCCTTAGCTCTGGAAACACCATATATTTT. It specifies CASSLSSGNTIYF.

This clone appeared a single time. The chain employs TRBV27 and TRBJ2-7; the match to TRBD1 covers 7 bases. V dropped 10 bases and J dropped 3; count of bases not matched to a gene: 3. The CDR3 sequence is 11 residues long. Per germline, CDR1 MNHEY and CDR2 SMNVEV (reference sequence). The CDR3 coding sequence is TGTGCCACTAGACAGGGCTACGAGCAGTACTTC. Amino acid sequence: CATRQGYEQYF.

For this clone: The sample contains more than one DNA sequence encoding this CDR3. The genes are TRBV7-9 and TRBJ2-1, with 9 bases fitting TRBD2. Unmatched junction bases numbered 4, after V lost 1 base and J lost 6 bases. This CDR3 has 15 amino acids. Germline values: CDR1 SEHNR, CDR2 FQNEAQ (reference sequence). In DNA form, the CDR3 reads TGTGCCAGCAGCTTAGGAGCGGGAGGCTCCAATGAGCAGTTCTTC. Translating gives CASSLGAGGSNEQFF. Drawing the rest from reference TRBV7-9 and TRBJ2-1, the complete variable domain is DTGVSQNPRHKITKRGQNVTFRCDPISEHNRLYWYRQTLGQGPEFLTYFQNEAQLEKSRLLSDRFSAERPKGSFSTLEIQRTEQGDSAMYLCASSLGAGGSNEQFFGPGTRLTVL.

V and J are TRBV2 and TRBJ1-4; TRBD1 might be the D (5 bases). This CDR3 has 12 residues. The V end lost 8 bases, the J end lost 5 bases, and 9 bases lay between the germline ends. Germline CDR1 reads SNHLY; CDR2 reads FYNNEI. Written as DNA, the CDR3 is TGTGCCAGCGGGGGGGGGAATGAAAAACTGTTTTTT. It translates to CASGGGNEKLFF.